This record looks at one T cell receptor beta chain sequence and its context. No cognate antigen has been identified for it. No much larger clone is present one base from it, and per-base qualities are unavailable. Additional DNA sequences in this sample encode the identical CDR3. For TCR beta library preparation, 1.5 to 2 micrograms of genomic DNA was extracted from cryopreserved PBMCs. Longitudinal blood samples from CLL patients receiving ibrutinib monotherapy were subjected to high-throughput TCR beta sequencing. Patients were enrolled in a phase 2 open-label single-center ibrutinib monotherapy trial. These data are taken from a study of cytotoxic CD8 clonotypes in ibrutinib-treated CLL (dated by TCRdb to 2020 to 2023). Regarding the research as a whole: The cohort included about 15 treatment-naive and under 13 relapsed/refractory patients; approximately 17 were IGHV unmutated. Responses were partial in some 24 patients and complete in 2; after median approximately 66 months follow-up, about 14 stayed in remission and 12 progressed. The response samples were drawn at a median of approximately twelve months into treatment, with a range of roughly 6 to 36 months. An average of about 260,000 productive templates and about 100,000 productive rearrangements was obtained per sample. Longitudinal samples were obtainable from about 30% of the roughly 90 participants in the trial. Cryopreserved peripheral blood mononuclear cells were collected before treatment, at response, and at either disease progression or sustained remission. All remission and progressive disease samples were collected while patients were still receiving ibrutinib. Points the paper makes about the study in general: At baseline, clonality was higher than in age-matched healthy donors and showed a strong correlation with circulating CD8+ T-cell counts. Sampling times were not matched between patients in sustained remission and patients whose disease was progressing, and lymph node repertoires were not examined. Clonality rose at ibrutinib response, remained stable during sustained remission, and dropped back toward baseline at progression. Public clonotypes were rare and either shrank or stayed stable during treatment, and the rise in clonality at ibrutinib response reflected expansion of private clonotypes.

On a MiSeq, deep resolution sequencing aimed for a depth between 1 in 1 million and 1 in 200,000 T cells, with each clonotype covered around 10x on average. The immunoSEQ hsTCRB Kit was used to generate the TCR beta libraries. The original pipeline was this. The data were analyzed with ImmunoSEQ Analyzer and ImmunoSEQ Data Assistant, and V, D and J gene assignments followed IMGT definitions. Clonality, which ranges from 0 to 1, was calculated by subtracting the normalized Shannon entropy of productive rearrangement frequencies from one. Only overrepresented clonotypes making up at least 0.05% of the repertoire of each patient were included in the public clonotype analysis. Some 13 age-matched healthy donor repertoires from immuneACCESS served as clonality controls. Imported from immuneACCESS, the table was reduced by TCRdb to in-frame sequences with V and J called. These copies leave out some clones; in studies compared against another copy, an unresolved V gene accounts for under half, and the cause of the remainder is not known. V, J and clone size reflect that table, while D and trimming were determined from the DNA. Counted in this sample were about 140,000 clones; 70% to 90% of them appeared once. 7.6% of the sample rests with the top ten.

This specimen consisted of PBMCs, obtained after 36 months of ibrutinib treatment. The sequence was collected from a human donor with chronic lymphocytic leukemia.

The base sequence is TGTGCCAGCTCACCAACGGCTGGCTCTGGAAACACCATATATTTT. Its protein reads: CASSPTAGSGNTIYF. Recombination linked TRBV18 to TRBJ1-3; the D segment cannot be called with confidence. Sequences KGHSH (CDR1) and LQKENI (CDR2) are obtained from the germline V gene. The junction shows trimming of 2 bases on V and 0 bases on J, plus 8 bases between the germline ends. Inclusive of the bounding cysteine and phenylalanine, the CDR3 is 15 residues long. The sequence is cut down to CDR3 DNA, 45 bases in frame from base 1.